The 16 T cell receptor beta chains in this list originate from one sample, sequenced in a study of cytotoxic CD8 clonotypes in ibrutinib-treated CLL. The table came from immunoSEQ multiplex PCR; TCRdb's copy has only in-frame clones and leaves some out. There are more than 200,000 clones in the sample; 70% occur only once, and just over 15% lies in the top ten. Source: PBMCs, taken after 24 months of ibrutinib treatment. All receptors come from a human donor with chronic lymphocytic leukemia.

This chain's CDR3 is CAISKNAALRQPQHF. The CDR3 DNA sequence: TGTGCCATCAGTAAAAACGCGGCTTTGAGACAGCCCCAGCATTTT. V is TRBV10-3 and J is TRBJ1-5; D gene ambiguous. This CDR3 is 15 amino acids long. The V end was cut by 5 bases, the J end by 7 bases, with 18 bases between. Germline CDR1 reads ENHRY; CDR2 reads SYGVKD.

The CDR3 nucleotides are TGTGCCAGCAGCTTAGGGCCCCCAGGGGGATCTGGAAACACCATATATTTT. It specifies CASSLGPPGGSGNTIYF. The V and J genes are TRBV7-2 and TRBJ1-3; 7 bases are a match to TRBD1. Germline CDR1 is SGHTA and CDR2 is FQGNSA. The CDR3 covers 17 residues. With V trimmed by 1 base and J by 1 base, 7 bases remained unmatched. Full variable domain (rest looked up from reference TRBV7-2 and TRBJ1-3): GAGVSQSPSNKVTEKGKDVELRCDPISGHTALYWYRQSLGQGLEFLIYFQGNSAPDKSGLPSDRFSAERTGGSVSTLTIQRTQQEDSAVYLCASSLGPPGGSGNTIYFGEGSWLTVV.

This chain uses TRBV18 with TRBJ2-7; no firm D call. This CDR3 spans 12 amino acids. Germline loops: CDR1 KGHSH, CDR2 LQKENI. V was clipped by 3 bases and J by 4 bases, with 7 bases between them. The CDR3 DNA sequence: TGTGCCAGCTCACCTCAGAGATACGAGCAGTACTTC. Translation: CASSPQRYEQYF.

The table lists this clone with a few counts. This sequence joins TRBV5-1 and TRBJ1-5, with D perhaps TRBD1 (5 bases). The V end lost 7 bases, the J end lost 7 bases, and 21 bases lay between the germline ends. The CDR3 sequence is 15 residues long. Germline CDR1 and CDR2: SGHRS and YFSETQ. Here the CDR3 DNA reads TGCGCCAGCCGCCTTGGGGGGGACCTAGCACAGCCCCAGCATTTT. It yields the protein CASRLGGDLAQPQHF.

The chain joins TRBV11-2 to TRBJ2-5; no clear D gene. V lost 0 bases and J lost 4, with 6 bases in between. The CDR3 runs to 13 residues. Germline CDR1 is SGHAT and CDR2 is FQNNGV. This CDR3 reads CASSLERIETQYF. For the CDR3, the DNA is TGTGCCAGCAGCTTAGAGCGGATAGAGACCCAGTACTTC.

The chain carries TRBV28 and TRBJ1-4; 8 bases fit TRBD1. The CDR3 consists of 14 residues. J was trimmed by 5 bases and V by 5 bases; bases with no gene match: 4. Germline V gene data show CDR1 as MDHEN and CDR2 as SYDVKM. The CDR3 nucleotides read TGTGCCAGCAGTCCGGACAGGGCAAATGAAAAACTGTTTTTT. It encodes CASSPDRANEKLFF.

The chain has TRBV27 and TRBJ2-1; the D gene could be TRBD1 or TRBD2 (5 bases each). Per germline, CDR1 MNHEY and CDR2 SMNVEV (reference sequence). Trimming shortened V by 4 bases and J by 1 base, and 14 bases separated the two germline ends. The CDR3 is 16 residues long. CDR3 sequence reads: CASSSKGTLSYNEQFF. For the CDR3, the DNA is TGTGCCAGCAGTTCCAAGGGGACCCTGTCCTACAATGAGCAGTTCTTC.

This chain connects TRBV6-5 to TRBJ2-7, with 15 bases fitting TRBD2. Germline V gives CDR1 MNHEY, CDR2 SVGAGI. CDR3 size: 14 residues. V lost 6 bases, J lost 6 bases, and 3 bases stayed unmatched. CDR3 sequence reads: CASSKGLAGGEQYF. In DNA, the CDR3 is TGTGCCAGCAGCAAGGGACTAGCGGGAGGCGAGCAGTACTTC.

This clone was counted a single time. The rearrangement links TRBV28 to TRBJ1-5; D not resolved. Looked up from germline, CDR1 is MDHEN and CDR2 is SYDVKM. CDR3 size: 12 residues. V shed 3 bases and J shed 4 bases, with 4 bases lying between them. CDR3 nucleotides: TGTGCCAGCAGTTTTCAGAATCAGCCCCAGCATTTT. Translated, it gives CASSFQNQPQHF.

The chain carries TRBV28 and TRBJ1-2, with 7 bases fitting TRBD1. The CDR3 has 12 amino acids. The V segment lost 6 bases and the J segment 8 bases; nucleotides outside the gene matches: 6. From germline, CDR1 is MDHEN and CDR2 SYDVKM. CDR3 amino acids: CASRLDREGYTF. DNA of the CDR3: TGTGCCAGCAGACTCGACAGGGAAGGCTACACCTTC.

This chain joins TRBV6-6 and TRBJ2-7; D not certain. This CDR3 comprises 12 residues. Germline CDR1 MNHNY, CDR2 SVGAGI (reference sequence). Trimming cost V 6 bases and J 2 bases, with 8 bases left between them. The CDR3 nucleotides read TGTGCCAGCAGCGACTCCACCTACGAGCAGTACTTC. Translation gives CASSDSTYEQYF.

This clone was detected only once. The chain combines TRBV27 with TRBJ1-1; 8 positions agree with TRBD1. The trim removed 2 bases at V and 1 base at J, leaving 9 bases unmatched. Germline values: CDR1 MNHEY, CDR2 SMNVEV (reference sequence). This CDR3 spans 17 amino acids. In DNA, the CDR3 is TGTGCCAGCAGTTTAGGGGTTCCAGGGGGCCCGAACACTGAAGCTTTCTTT. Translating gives CASSLGVPGGPNTEAFF.

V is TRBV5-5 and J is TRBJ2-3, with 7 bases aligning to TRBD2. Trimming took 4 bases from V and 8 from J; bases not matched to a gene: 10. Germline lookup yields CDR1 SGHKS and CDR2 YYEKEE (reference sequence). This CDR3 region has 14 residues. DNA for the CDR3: TGTGCCAGCAGCCCAGTGGGAGGGGAGAGTACGCAGTATTTT. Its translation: CASSPVGGESTQYF. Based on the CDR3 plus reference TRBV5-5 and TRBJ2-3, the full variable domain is DAGVTQSPTHLIKTRGQQVTLRCSPISGHKSVSWYQQVLGQGPQFIFQYYEKEERGRGNFPDRFSARQFPNYSSELNVNALLLGDSALYLCASSPVGGESTQYFGPGTRLTVL.

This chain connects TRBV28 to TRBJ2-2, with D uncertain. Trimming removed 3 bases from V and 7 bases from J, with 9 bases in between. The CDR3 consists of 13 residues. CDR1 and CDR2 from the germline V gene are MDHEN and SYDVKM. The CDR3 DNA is TGTGCCAGCAGTTTTTGGGCAGACGGGGAGCTGTTTTTT. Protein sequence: CASSFWADGELFF.

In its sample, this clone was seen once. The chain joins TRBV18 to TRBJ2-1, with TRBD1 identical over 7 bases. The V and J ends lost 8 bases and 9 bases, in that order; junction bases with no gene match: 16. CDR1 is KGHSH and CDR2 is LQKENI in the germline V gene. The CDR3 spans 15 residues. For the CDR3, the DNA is TGTGCCAGCAGCCCTCTGGCAGGGGGTTCGGTTGAGCAGTTCTTC. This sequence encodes CASSPLAGGSVEQFF. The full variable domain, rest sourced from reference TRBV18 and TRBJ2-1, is NAGVMQNPRHLVRRRGQEARLRCSPMKGHSHVYWYRQLPEEGLKFMVYLQKENIIDESGMPKERFSAEFPKEGPSILRIQQVVRGDSAAYFCASSPLAGGSVEQFFGPGTRLTVL.

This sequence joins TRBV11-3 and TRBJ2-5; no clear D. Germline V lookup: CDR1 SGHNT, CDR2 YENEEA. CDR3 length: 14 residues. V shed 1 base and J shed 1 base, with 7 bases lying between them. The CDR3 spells CASSLGQAQETQYF. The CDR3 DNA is TGTGCCAGCAGCTTAGGGCAAGCCCAAGAGACCCAGTACTTC.